Below are 10 T cell receptor beta chains sequenced from a single sample in a study of PD-1 blockade in classical Hodgkin lymphoma. Documented time point: cycle 4 day 1 (C4D1), after five to seven weeks of nivolumab. Each patient's relapse followed autologous stem cell transplantation, and brentuximab vedotin exposure varied. The data were produced by immunoSEQ multiplex PCR, yet TCRdb's version contains in-frame clones alone and is incomplete. In the table there are about 47,000 clones, roughly 90% of which are singletons. Sequencing was performed on peripheral blood mononuclear cells (PBMCs), taken before the fourth cycle of nivolumab. These receptors all come from a human donor with classical Hodgkin lymphoma.

The chain combines TRBV5-6 with TRBJ2-3, with 7 bases aligning to TRBD2. The CDR3 is 15 residues long. Looked up from germline, CDR1 is SGHDT and CDR2 is YYEEEE. V shed 0 bases, J shed 0 bases, and the junction held 1 base outside the gene matches. CDR3 loop: CASSLVGGSTDTQYF. In nucleotides, the CDR3 is TGTGCCAGCAGCTTGGTGGGGGGGAGCACAGATACGCAGTATTTT.

The chain employs TRBV27 and TRBJ2-5, with D possibly being TRBD1 (5 bases). CDR1 MNHEY and CDR2 SMNVEV come from the germline V gene (reference sequence). Deletions cut 1 base from V and 1 base from J, with 7 bases between. This CDR3 comprises 14 residues. The CDR3 is CASSLLGAQETQYF. The CDR3 nucleotides are TGTGCCAGCAGTTTATTAGGGGCCCAAGAGACCCAGTACTTC.

The rearrangement uses TRBV21-1 and TRBJ1-4; TRBD1, the D gene given by the table, was not confirmed from the DNA. TRBV21-1 represents a pseudogene. CDR3 length: 16 residues. CDR3 residues: CASSTRIGGKNEKLFF. The DNA for the CDR3 is TGTGCCAGCAGTACCCGAATAGGGGGTAAAAATGAAAAACTGTTTTTT.

The rearrangement uses TRBV28 and TRBJ1-5; D may be TRBD1 (6 bases). Trimming cost V 3 bases and J 0 bases, with 24 bases left between them. The germline CDR1 and CDR2 sequences are MDHEN and SYDVKM. This CDR3 has 20 amino acids. CDR3 in amino acids: CASSFLGGMDFPYSNQPQHF. The CDR3, as DNA: TGTGCCAGCAGTTTCCTAGGGGGTATGGATTTCCCTTATAGCAATCAGCCCCAGCATTTT.

This chain uses TRBV25-1 with TRBJ2-6; D not certain. The V gene lost 1 base and the J gene lost 1 base, with 14 bases spanning the gap. CDR1 is MGHDK, CDR2 SYGVNS, per germline. This CDR3 spans 18 amino acids. The CDR3 loop is CASSEFPGLGSGANVLTF. The CDR3 DNA is TGTGCCAGCAGTGAATTTCCAGGATTAGGGTCTGGGGCCAACGTCCTGACTTTC.

The chain carries TRBV12-5 and TRBJ1-1; D unclear. The CDR3 runs to 12 residues. V lost 6 bases and J lost 3, with 8 bases in between. CDR1 and CDR2 from the germline V gene are LGHNT and FRNRAP. The CDR3: CASGFWDTEAFF. DNA of the CDR3: TGTGCTAGTGGATTCTGGGACACTGAAGCTTTCTTT. Drawing the rest from reference TRBV12-5 and TRBJ1-1, the complete variable domain is DARVTQTPRHKVTEMGQEVTMRCQPILGHNTVFWYRQTMMQGLELLAYFRNRAPLDDSGMPKDRFSAEMPDATLATLKIQPSEPRDSAVYFCASGFWDTEAFFGQGTRLTVV.

V is TRBV5-1 and J is TRBJ2-1; D not certain. The V and J ends lost 1 base and 5 bases respectively, with 16 bases between them. The CDR3 sequence is 16 residues long. CDR1 and CDR2 from the germline V gene are SGHRS and YFSETQ. The CDR3 nucleotides read TGCGCCAGCAGCTTGAGTTTCACCTTGGGCAACAATGAGCAGTTCTTC. Its protein product is CASSLSFTLGNNEQFF.

The chain is built from TRBV6-5 and TRBJ2-2; 7 bases are shared with TRBD2. Germline V gene sequence: CDR1 MNHEY, CDR2 SVGAGI. This CDR3 contains 15 residues. The V and J ends lost 5 bases and 7 bases, in that order; junction bases with no gene match: 10. The CDR3 sequence is CASSISGEEVGELFF. In DNA, the CDR3 is TGTGCCAGCAGTATAAGCGGGGAGGAAGTCGGGGAGCTGTTTTTT.

V usage is TRBV10-3 and J usage is TRBJ1-4; 7 nucleotides align to TRBD1. Unmatched junction bases numbered 10, after V lost 8 bases and J lost 4 bases. Germline V gives CDR1 ENHRY, CDR2 SYGVKD. CDR3 size: 15 residues. The CDR3 DNA reads TGTGCCATCGGGACAGTAGGAGGGGGTAATGAAAAACTGTTTTTT. This sequence encodes CAIGTVGGGNEKLFF.

The V call is TRBV4-1, the J call TRBJ2-7, with TRBD2 as a possible D gene (5 bases). CDR3 length: 16 amino acids. The germline gives CDR1 MGHRA, CDR2 YSYEKL. Trimming removed 6 bases at V and 7 bases at J, with 25 bases between. The CDR3 loop is CASSPLGRAATGEQYF. The CDR3 DNA reads TGCGCCAGCAGTCCTTTGGGTAGGGCCGCGACGGGGGAGCAGTACTTC.